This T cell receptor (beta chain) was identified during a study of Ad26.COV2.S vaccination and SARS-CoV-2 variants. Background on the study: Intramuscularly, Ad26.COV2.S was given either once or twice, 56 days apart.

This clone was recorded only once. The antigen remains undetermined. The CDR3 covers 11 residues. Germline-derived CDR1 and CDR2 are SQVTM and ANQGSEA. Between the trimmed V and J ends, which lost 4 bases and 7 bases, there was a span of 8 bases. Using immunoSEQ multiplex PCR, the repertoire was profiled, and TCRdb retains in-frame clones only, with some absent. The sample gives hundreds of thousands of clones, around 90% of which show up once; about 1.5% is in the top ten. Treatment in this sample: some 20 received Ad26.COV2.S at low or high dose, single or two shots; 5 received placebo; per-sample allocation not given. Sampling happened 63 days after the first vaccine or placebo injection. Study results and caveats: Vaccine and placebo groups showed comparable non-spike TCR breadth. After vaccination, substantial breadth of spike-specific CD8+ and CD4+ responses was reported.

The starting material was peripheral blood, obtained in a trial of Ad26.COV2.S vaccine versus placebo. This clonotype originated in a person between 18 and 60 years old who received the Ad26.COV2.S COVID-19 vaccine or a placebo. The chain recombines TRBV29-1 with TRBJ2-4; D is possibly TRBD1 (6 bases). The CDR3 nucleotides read TGCAGCGTTGCTAGGGGGAACATTCAGTACTTC. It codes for CSVARGNIQYF.